Presented here are 26 T cell receptor beta chains from one specimen sequenced in a study of type 1 regulatory T cells. A single record per CDR3 protein comes from TCRdb applying MiXCR to the reads. Of about 100,000 distinct CDR3 sequences in the sample, around 30% were seen once. The specimen was CD4+ T cells, either the whole sample or a sorted fraction (not recorded which). The source is a human donor in good health.

This rearrangement joins TRBV3-1 to TRBJ2-7, with unresolved D. Deletions cut 1 base from V and 7 bases from J, with 14 bases between. This CDR3 spans 14 amino acids. The germline CDR1 and CDR2 sequences are LGHDT and YNNKEL (reference sequence). The CDR3 coding sequence is TGTGCCAGCAGCCAAGTCGAACAGTCTTGGGAGCAGTACTTC. Encoded protein: CASSQVEQSWEQYF.

This clonotype was counted a few times. The chain joins TRBV7-9 to TRBJ1-1; 11 bases map to TRBD1. Germline-derived CDR1 and CDR2 are SEHNR and FQNEAQ (reference sequence). The CDR3 extends over 14 amino acids. V lost 10 bases and J lost 3; bases outside the gene matches: 7. As DNA, the CDR3 is TGTGCCACCGGACAGGGGGCGGGTGACACTGAAGCTTTCTTT. Translation: CATGQGAGDTEAFF.

This clonotype was detected only a few times. V gene TRBV3-1 combines with J gene TRBJ1-1; weak D call: TRBD1 (6 bases). The V end was cut by 6 bases, the J end by 4 bases, with 18 bases between. The germline gives CDR1 LGHDT, CDR2 YNNKEL (reference sequence). There are 15 residues in the CDR3. CDR3 nucleotide sequence: TGTGCCAGCAGGAATCGGGAACAGGGATTCACTGAAGCTTTCTTT. Translating it yields CASRNREQGFTEAFF.

This clonotype was found a few times. The V gene is TRBV29-1, the J gene TRBJ2-2; D gene uncertain. Per germline, CDR1 SQVTM and CDR2 ANQGSEA. There are 12 residues in the CDR3. V was cut by 6 bases and J by 0 bases, with 5 bases left in between. The CDR3 protein is CSVWSNTGELFF. For the CDR3, the DNA is TGCAGCGTGTGGTCGAACACCGGGGAGCTGTTTTTT.

The genes are TRBV20-1 and TRBJ2-5; D unresolved. Trimming took 4 bases from V and 2 from J, leaving 8 bases between them. This CDR3 has 12 residues. The V gene's germline CDR1 is DFQATT and CDR2 SNEGSKA (reference sequence). CDR3 sequence: CSATENQETQYF. Here the CDR3 DNA reads TGCAGTGCTACTGAGAATCAAGAGACCCAGTACTTC.

The chain links TRBV3-1 to TRBJ2-5, with D hard to call. The CDR3 covers 14 residues. V lost 1 base and J lost 2, with 8 bases in between. The germline CDR1 and CDR2 sequences are LGHDT and YNNKEL (reference sequence). The CDR3 DNA reads as TGTGCCAGCAGCCAAGGTCCTGAGCAAGAGACCCAGTACTTC. This translates into CASSQGPEQETQYF.

This chain joins TRBV15 and TRBJ1-4; unclear D gene. Deletions cut 2 bases from V and 4 bases from J, with 8 bases between. Per the germline V gene, CDR1 is LNHNV and CDR2 is YYDKDF (reference sequence). This CDR3 spans 14 amino acids. The CDR3 spells CATSRLGLNEKLFF. In DNA form, the CDR3 reads TGTGCCACCAGCAGACTAGGACTTAATGAAAAACTGTTTTTT.

The J gene is TRBJ1-4, the V gene TRBV27; 7 bases are shared with TRBD1. There are 13 residues in the CDR3. Germline values: CDR1 MNHEY, CDR2 SMNVEV (reference sequence). V lost 6 bases, J lost 8 bases, and 6 bases stayed unmatched. The CDR3 here is CASSRDREEKLFF. The CDR3 nucleotides are TGTGCCAGCAGCCGAGACAGGGAAGAAAAACTGTTTTTT.

This chain connects TRBV24-1 to TRBJ2-3, with 8 bases identical to TRBD1. Germline CDR1 and CDR2: KGHDR and SFDVKD. With 3 bases clipped from V and 11 bases from J, the junction kept 15 bases outside the gene matches. This CDR3 region has 16 residues. CDR3 loop: CATSDLGQGGLEKQYF. The DNA of the CDR3 is TGTGCCACCAGTGATCTAGGACAGGGCGGGCTCGAGAAGCAGTATTTT.

This CDR3 is CASSPIGTGFNQPQHF. CDR3 in DNA: TGTGCCAGCAGCCCTATAGGGACAGGTTTTAATCAGCCCCAGCATTTT. The gene calls are TRBV7-8 and TRBJ1-5; 8 nucleotides agree with TRBD1. J was trimmed by 4 bases and V by 5 bases; bases with no gene match: 10. The CDR3 runs to 16 residues. The V gene's germline CDR1 is SGHVS and CDR2 FQNEAQ.

CDR3 sequence (DNA): TGCAGTGCCACCGGATGGGACTACTCCCAAGAGACCCAGTACTTC. It is translated as CSATGWDYSQETQYF. This chain connects TRBV20-1 to TRBJ2-5; TRBD2 matches at 7 bases. Germline trimming cut 6 bases from V and 1 base from J; bases unmatched to any gene: 11. Looked up from germline, CDR1 is DFQATT and CDR2 is SNEGSKA (reference sequence). CDR3 length equals 15 residues.

The CDR3: CASSLPPEETQYF. The CDR3 DNA is TGTGCCAGCAGTTTACCCCCAGAAGAGACCCAGTACTTC. The rearrangement joins TRBV28 to TRBJ2-5; the D is unclear. CDR3 size: 13 residues. Germline CDR1 reads MDHEN; CDR2 reads SYDVKM. V lost 2 bases, J lost 3 bases, and 7 bases lay in between.

This chain uses TRBV2 with TRBJ1-1; D ambiguous. The CDR3 runs to 13 residues. The V and J ends lost 6 bases and 8 bases respectively, with 16 bases between them. CDR1 is SNHLY and CDR2 is FYNNEI in the germline V gene. The CDR3 spells CASRRDVDNEAFF. Written as DNA, the CDR3 is TGTGCCAGCAGGCGAGACGTAGATAACGAAGCTTTCTTT.

This clonotype was counted between two and nine times. The rearrangement uses TRBV7-2 and TRBJ1-2; D is possibly TRBD1 (5 bases). The CDR3 length is 13 residues. V was pared by 5 bases and J by 2 bases, with 9 bases between. CDR1 SGHTA and CDR2 FQGNSA come from the germline V gene. The CDR3 loop reads CASSPDKNYGYTF. The CDR3 coding sequence is TGTGCCAGCAGCCCGGACAAAAACTATGGCTACACCTTC.

This clonotype was detected a few times. This chain's CDR3 is CASSLTGQPSYEQYF. Here the CDR3 DNA reads TGCGCCAGCAGCTTGACAGGGCAGCCTTCCTACGAGCAGTACTTC. J is TRBJ2-7 and V is TRBV5-1, with D possibly being TRBD1 (6 bases). The CDR3 totals 15 residues. The germline V and J ends were trimmed by 1 base and 1 base, with 12 bases remaining between them. Germline CDR1 is SGHRS and CDR2 is YFSETQ. The entire variable domain, with the rest obtained from reference TRBV5-1 and TRBJ2-7, is as follows: KAGVTQTPRYLIKTRGQQVTLSCSPISGHRSVSWYQQTPGQGLQFLFEYFSETQRNKGNFPGRFSGRQFSNSRSEMNVSTLELGDSALYLCASSLTGQPSYEQYFGPGTRLTVT.

This clonotype was seen a handful of times. The chain employs TRBV7-9 and TRBJ2-1; 7 nucleotides match TRBD2. The V segment lost 1 base and the J segment 9 bases; nucleotides outside the gene matches: 15. The CDR3 is made up of 17 amino acids. Per germline, CDR1 SEHNR and CDR2 FQNEAQ (reference sequence). The CDR3, as DNA: TGTGCCAGCAGCTTAGTAGGTGCTAGCGGCCCTCTTCGTGAGCAGTTCTTC. Translated, it gives CASSLVGASGPLREQFF.

This clonotype has only a few counts. The V and J genes are TRBV7-9 and TRBJ2-7, with TRBD1 as a possible D gene (5 bases). The V end lost 1 base, the J end lost 5 bases, and 15 bases lay between the germline ends. Per the germline V gene, CDR1 is SEHNR and CDR2 is FQNEAQ (reference sequence). This CDR3 has 15 amino acids. The CDR3, as DNA: TGTGCCAGCAGCTTAGTTGGGGCAGGGATTCACGAGCAGTACTTC. It encodes CASSLVGAGIHEQYF.

As concerns this clonotype: A single base separates this from a much larger clone, so it may be a read error. V gene TRBV29-1 combines with J gene TRBJ1-2; 7 bases map to TRBD1. Per germline, CDR1 SQVTM and CDR2 ANQGSEA. This CDR3 comprises 11 residues. The CDR3 sequence: CIGQEDYGYTF. The CDR3 coding sequence is TGCATCGGACAGGAAGATTATGGCTACACCTTC. Complete variable domain (other parts from reference TRBV29-1 and TRBJ1-2): SAVISQKPSRDICQRGTSLTIQCQVDSQVTMMFWYRQQPGQSLTLIATANQGSEATYESGFVIDKFPISRPNLTFSTLTVSNMSPEDSSIYLCIGQEDYGYTFGSGTRLTVV.

Details on this clonotype: Compared with germline, one end of the junction differs, possibly owing to a read error. This sequence joins TRBV20-1 and TRBJ2-5; the D gene is possibly TRBD2 (6 bases). The CDR3 has 13 amino acids. Germline V CDR1 and CDR2: DFQATT, SNEGSKA (reference sequence). CDR3 protein: CSVRTSHQETQYF. The DNA of the CDR3 is TGCAGTGTTAGAACTAGCCATCAAGAGACCCAGTACTTC.

The V and J genes are TRBV6-1 and TRBJ1-5; D is unclear. Germline-derived CDR1 and CDR2 are MNHNS and SASEGT. The CDR3 extends over 15 amino acids. Trimming took off 1 base at V and 2 bases at J, with 9 bases between the two ends. This chain's CDR3 is CASSEGIGRNQPQHF. CDR3 coding DNA: TGTGCCAGCAGTGAAGGTATCGGACGCAATCAGCCCCAGCATTTT.

The DNA of the CDR3 is TGCAGTGCCCGCAGGCGGGAGCTTGAGACCCAGTACTTC. It yields the protein CSARRRELETQYF. J is TRBJ2-5 and V is TRBV20-1; TRBD2 agrees at 7 bases. The trim removed 6 bases at V and 5 bases at J, leaving 9 bases unmatched. Germline CDR1 and CDR2: DFQATT and SNEGSKA (reference sequence). CDR3 length: 13 residues.

This clonotype was seen a few times. The chain employs TRBV30 and TRBJ2-5; D gene unclear. In germline, CDR1 is GTSNPN, CDR2 SVGIG (reference sequence). Trimming pared 7 bases from V and 5 bases from J, leaving 17 bases between. The CDR3 contains 13 residues. Here the CDR3 DNA reads TGTGCCTCCGACCAGTTGGGTCGGGAGACCCAGTACTTC. Translation gives CASDQLGRETQYF.

The chain couples TRBV20-1 to TRBJ2-7; D call uncertain. There are 11 residues in the CDR3. The V gene's germline CDR1 is DFQATT and CDR2 SNEGSKA (reference sequence). V was cut by 7 bases and J by 3 bases, with 10 bases left in between. The CDR3 spells CSGGSYYEQYF. CDR3 nucleotides: TGCAGTGGGGGTAGCTACTACGAGCAGTACTTC.

This clonotype was seen a handful of times. The V call is TRBV18, the J call TRBJ1-6; tentatively, D is TRBD1 (6 bases). Germline CDR1 is KGHSH and CDR2 is LQKENI. This CDR3 is built from 17 residues. Trimming cost V 2 bases and J 9 bases, with 20 bases left between them. This CDR3 reads CASSPVPPAGAGSPLHF. CDR3 in DNA: TGTGCCAGCTCACCAGTTCCCCCCGCAGGGGCGGGTTCACCCCTCCACTTT.

The chain combines TRBV6-1 with TRBJ2-1, with D possibly being TRBD2 (5 bases). From germline, CDR1 is MNHNS and CDR2 SASEGT. Trimming pared 0 bases from V and 10 bases from J, leaving 13 bases between. The CDR3 has 14 residues. The CDR3 DNA sequence: TGTGCCAGCAGTGAAGCCCGGACTCATGGGGAGCAGTTCTTC. Encoded protein: CASSEARTHGEQFF.

The V call is TRBV19, the J call TRBJ2-1; unclear D gene. Germline V gene data show CDR1 as LNHDA and CDR2 as SQIVND (reference sequence). V lost 3 bases, J lost 10 bases, and 13 bases lay in between. The CDR3 has 13 residues. CDR3 coding DNA: TGTGCCAGTAGTATCGGTTTTAAGCTAGAGCAGTTCTTC. Translating it yields CASSIGFKLEQFF.